This T cell receptor beta chain was retrieved from a study of shared clonotypes between healthy human individuals. V gave up 3 bases and J gave up 3 bases, with 11 bases separating them. The length of the CDR3 is 14 residues. In germline, CDR1 is ENHRY, CDR2 SYGVKD. TCRdb keeps only in-frame clones here, not all; method: immunoSEQ multiplex PCR. Among 2 million or so clones listed, roughly 96% were seen once. This sequence originates from a man aged 18-30 years in good health. Sample: naive CD4+ T cells sorted from blood. Subset noted: CD45RA+ positively selected. The chain joins TRBV10-3 to TRBJ1-1, with D maybe TRBD1 (6 bases). The CDR3 sequence is CAISDRGAHTEAFF. The DNA of the CDR3 is TGTGCCATCAGTGACCGGGGGGCGCACACTGAAGCTTTCTTT.